This T cell receptor (beta chain) is drawn from a study of blood T cells in healthy people across ages. Using a J-beta primer mix together with a sample-barcoded 5' primer, a second PCR was run for roughly 7 to 11 cycles. TCRdb re-analysed the 5' RACE reads in MiXCR, keeping a single row per CDR3 protein. Of some 890,000 distinct CDR3 sequences in the sample, 25% to 30% were seen once. V dropped 4 bases and J dropped 7; count of bases not matched to a gene: 9. The germline V gene encodes CDR1 SEHNR and CDR2 FQNEAQ (reference sequence). This CDR3 has 15 residues. These data also formed part of another study, on T cells of mothers and their children.

Sequencing input: blood. This clonotype was sampled from a woman aged 40 to 49 in good health. The rearrangement joins TRBV7-9 to TRBJ2-7; 11 nucleotides agree with TRBD2. CDR3 sequence reads: CASSSLAGGRGEQYF. CDR3 nucleotide sequence: TGTGCCAGCAGCTCCTTAGCGGGGGGGCGTGGAGAGCAGTACTTC.